Sequencing of this TCR beta chain was carried out in a study of cytomegalovirus exposure and HLA in healthy donors. Primers for the PCR totalled 60 Vbeta and 13 Jbeta. Here immunoSEQ multiplex PCR was the method, and the copy in TCRdb shows in-frame clones only, minus some. The table records fewer than 150,000 clones, 70% to 80% of them present only once. V was pared by 1 base and J by 0 bases, with 3 bases between. Looked up from germline, CDR1 is LNHNV and CDR2 is YYDKDF (reference sequence). The CDR3 is 13 residues long. V and J are TRBV15 and TRBJ1-2; D is unclear. The sequenced material came from PBMCs. The sequence was collected from a man aged 50 to 60 in good health and CMV-seronegative. The CDR3 spells CATSRGPNYGYTF. CDR3 bases: TGTGCCACCAGCAGAGGGCCTAACTATGGCTACACCTTC.